Below are 19 T cell receptor beta chains sequenced from a single sample in a study of cytomegalovirus exposure and HLA in healthy donors. 60 Vbeta and 13 Jbeta primers were used in PCR. Generated by immunoSEQ multiplex PCR, the TCRdb table keeps only in-frame clones and is missing some. The sample consists of about 220,000 clones, 60% to 80% of them appearing once. Sequenced material: PBMCs. The receptor source for this set is a male donor in good health and CMV-seronegative.

This clone was seen only a few times. The chain combines TRBV27 with TRBJ1-2; TRBD1 aligns across 11 bases. CDR3 length equals 15 residues. Per germline, CDR1 MNHEY and CDR2 SMNVEV (reference sequence). V was clipped by 2 bases and J by 5 bases; unmatched bases: 4. This CDR3 reads CASSLNRDRGYGYTF. The DNA of the CDR3 is TGTGCCAGCAGTTTAAACCGGGACAGGGGGTATGGCTACACCTTC.

The chain has TRBV5-1 and TRBJ2-3; 11 bases match TRBD2. The V gene's germline CDR1 is SGHRS and CDR2 YFSETQ. Unmatched junction bases numbered 4, after V lost 5 bases and J lost 5 bases. The CDR3 consists of 14 residues. CDR3 residues: CASRLSGGVDTQYF. The CDR3 DNA follows: TGCGCCAGCAGGCTTAGCGGGGGGGTAGATACGCAGTATTTT.

This chain connects TRBV7-2 to TRBJ2-1, with 8 bases matching TRBD2. Germline values: CDR1 SGHTA, CDR2 FQGNSA. The J segment lost 8 bases and the V segment lost 5 bases, leaving 8 bases of the junction unmatched. CDR3 length: 14 amino acids. The CDR3 region has the DNA TGTGCCAGCAGCAGTAGCGGGGCCTTCGATGAGCAGTTCTTC. It yields the protein CASSSSGAFDEQFF.

The CDR3 DNA reads TGTGCCAGCACCTCCGTAGGGACAGGGACCTACGAGCAGTACTTC. It encodes CASTSVGTGTYEQYF. The chain employs TRBV27 and TRBJ2-7; 9 nucleotides match TRBD1. Germline V gene sequence: CDR1 MNHEY, CDR2 SMNVEV (reference sequence). J gave up 2 bases and V 7 bases, and 9 bases lay outside the gene matches. The CDR3 has 15 residues.

The J gene is TRBJ2-4, the V gene TRBV4-1; D perhaps matches TRBD2 (5 bases). This CDR3 region has 16 residues. Trimming took 1 base from V and 3 from J, leaving 13 bases between them. Per germline, CDR1 MGHRA and CDR2 YSYEKL. CDR3 nucleotide sequence: TGCGCCAGCAGCCAAGTGGGGAGAGGGAACAAAAACATTCAGTACTTC. It is translated as CASSQVGRGNKNIQYF.

The rearrangement uses TRBV7-2 and TRBJ2-7; tentatively, D is TRBD1 (5 bases). The CDR3 is 13 amino acids. The germline gives CDR1 SGHTA, CDR2 FQGNSA. With 2 bases removed from V and 5 bases from J, the gap between germline ends came to 10 bases. The CDR3 loop reads CASSLRGRDEQYF. The CDR3 DNA reads TGTGCCAGCAGCTTAAGGGGCCGCGACGAGCAGTACTTC. Together with reference TRBV7-2 and TRBJ2-7, the CDR3 gives the full variable domain: GAGVSQSPSNKVTEKGKDVELRCDPISGHTALYWYRQSLGQGLEFLIYFQGNSAPDKSGLPSDRFSAERTGGSVSTLTIQRTQQEDSAVYLCASSLRGRDEQYFGPGTRLTVT.

About this clone: Germline is not matched at one junction end, which may reflect a read error. The J gene is TRBJ2-7, the V gene TRBV7-2; a weak D match, TRBD1 (7 bases). CDR3 size: 15 residues. Germline V gene data show CDR1 as SGHTA and CDR2 as FQGNSA. The CDR3 DNA is TGTGCCAACAGCTCCTATGCGGGACAGCCCTACGAGCAGTACTTC. It specifies CANSSYAGQPYEQYF.

This chain links TRBV30 with TRBJ2-3; TRBD2 matches 10 bases. With V trimmed by 1 base and J by 6 bases, 10 bases remained unmatched. Germline assignment: CDR1 GTSNPN and CDR2 SVGIG (reference sequence). This CDR3 spans 16 amino acids. CDR3 region: CAWSEGPLAGEDTQYF. The DNA for the CDR3 is TGTGCCTGGAGTGAAGGGCCCCTAGCGGGAGAGGATACGCAGTATTTT.

The genes are TRBV7-9 and TRBJ1-5, with no clear D. Trimming took off 2 bases at V and 4 bases at J, with 9 bases between the two ends. CDR3 length equals 14 residues. CDR1 SEHNR and CDR2 FQNEAQ come from the germline V gene (reference sequence). This chain's CDR3 is CASSLSSLNQPQHF. The CDR3 bases are TGTGCCAGCAGCTTATCTAGCCTGAATCAGCCCCAGCATTTT.

This clone was picked up many times. The chain recombines TRBV29-1 with TRBJ1-1; D is ambiguous. Germline V gives CDR1 SQVTM, CDR2 ANQGSEA. V was clipped by 7 bases and J by 0 bases, with 18 bases between them. The CDR3 length is 15 residues. CDR3: CSASPGWAMNTEAFF. CDR3 bases: TGCAGCGCCTCCCCTGGATGGGCCATGAACACTGAAGCTTTCTTT.

V usage is TRBV6-4 and J usage is TRBJ2-3, with D perhaps TRBD1 (6 bases). From germline, CDR1 is MRHNA and CDR2 SNTAGT. This CDR3 is built from 15 residues. Trimming stripped 3 bases from V and 2 bases from J, with 12 bases between. The CDR3 sequence: CASSEEGVPTDTQYF. The DNA for the CDR3 is TGTGCCAGCAGTGAAGAGGGGGTTCCCACAGATACGCAGTATTTT.

This chain joins TRBV7-3 and TRBJ2-3; 7 nucleotides line up with TRBD2. Germline CDR1 is SGHTA and CDR2 is FQGTGA. The CDR3 covers 14 residues. V shed 5 bases and J 2 bases; nucleotides not matched to a gene: 4. The CDR3 bases are TGTGCCAGCAGCCAAAGCGGGACCACAGATACGCAGTATTTT. Its translation is CASSQSGTTDTQYF. The complete variable domain, with remaining parts taken from reference TRBV7-3 and TRBJ2-3, reads GAGVSQTPSNKVTEKGKYVELRCDPISGHTALYWYRQSLGQGPEFLIYFQGTGAADDSGLPNDRFFAVRPEGSVSTLKIQRTERGDSAVYLCASSQSGTTDTQYFGPGTRLTVL.

The CDR3 DNA follows: TGTGCCAGCAGTGGACAGGCCAACACTGAAGCTTTCTTT. Its translation is CASSGQANTEAFF. The V gene is TRBV6-5, the J gene TRBJ1-1, with TRBD1 identical over 7 bases. CDR1 and CDR2 from the germline V gene are MNHEY and SVGAGI. The CDR3 is 13 residues long. J was trimmed by 2 bases and V by 5 bases; bases with no gene match: 2.

The chain links TRBV6-5 to TRBJ2-3; D is possibly TRBD2 (6 bases). V was trimmed by 8 bases and J by 7 bases, leaving 10 bases between them. This CDR3 comprises 11 residues. Germline V gene lookup returns CDR1 MNHEY and CDR2 SVGAGI. CDR3 region: CASEEGNTQYF. CDR3 DNA sequence: TGTGCCAGCGAGGAGGGAAATACGCAGTATTTT.

As to this clone: The junction departs from germline at one end; a sequencing error may be responsible. V and J are TRBV15 and TRBJ2-5; TRBD2 aligns across 9 bases. The length of the CDR3 is 15 residues. Germline V lookup: CDR1 LNHNV, CDR2 YYDKDF (reference sequence). In nucleotides, the CDR3 is TGTGTCACCAGCCCCGGCGGGGGGGCCGGGGAGACCCAGTACTTC. This sequence encodes CVTSPGGGAGETQYF.

The chain carries TRBV27 and TRBJ1-4; D is possibly TRBD1 (5 bases). The length of the CDR3 is 14 residues. Germline assignment: CDR1 MNHEY and CDR2 SMNVEV (reference sequence). The V gene lost 8 bases and the J gene lost 6 bases, with 16 bases spanning the gap. CDR3 coding DNA: TGTGCCAGCGCCGCCGGGACGGGGGATGAAAAACTGTTTTTT. Translated, it gives CASAAGTGDEKLFF.

This clone was seen more than once but under ten times. This sequence joins TRBV2 and TRBJ2-7; tentative D call: TRBD1 (6 bases). This CDR3 region has 14 residues. The V gene's germline CDR1 is SNHLY and CDR2 FYNNEI. V lost 10 bases and J 2 bases, leaving 18 bases between the germline ends. The CDR3 is CAIKQGPVAYEQYF. CDR3 nucleotide sequence: TGTGCCATAAAACAGGGACCGGTGGCCTACGAGCAGTACTTC.

The V and J genes are TRBV9 and TRBJ2-3, with 7 bases identical to TRBD2. Germline assignment: CDR1 SGDLS and CDR2 YYNGEE. The V gene end was trimmed by 3 bases and the J gene end by 5 bases; junction bases not matched to a gene: 6. This CDR3 contains 14 residues. CDR3 amino acids: CASSDPGGVDTQYF. The CDR3 coding sequence is TGTGCCAGCAGCGACCCTGGGGGGGTAGATACGCAGTATTTT.

This clone was found once. The chain is built from TRBV27 and TRBJ2-5; tentative D call: TRBD2 (6 bases). The V gene's germline CDR1 is MNHEY and CDR2 SMNVEV (reference sequence). V gave up 5 bases and J gave up 2 bases, with 15 bases separating them. CDR3 length: 15 residues. As DNA, the CDR3 is TGTGCCAGCAGTCCCCTTGGTGCGGGACAAGAGACCCAGTACTTC. Translating it yields CASSPLGAGQETQYF.